These T cell receptor beta chains were read from a single sample in a study of blood T cell repertoires in COVID-19. Measured with immunoSEQ multiplex PCR; TCRdb has only the in-frame clones, and not every one. In the table there are 200,000 to 300,000 clones, roughly 79% of which are singletons. Material for sequencing was peripheral blood. The receptors here all came from a woman over 75 with COVID-19, enrolled during active disease. Both conserved end residues are part of each CDR3. The order of the fields is V gene, J gene, clone size, D gene, CDR3 protein, CDR3 DNA. D genes are given only for firm matches. Part of the rows lack a size; the others show once, few, many or a class for expanded clones.

>TRBV6-5|TRBJ2-4|.|.
CASRAESKNIQYF
TGTGCCAGCCGAGCGGAATCCAAAAACATTCAGTACTTC
>TRBV5-6|TRBJ2-1|once|TRBD1
CASSLGQGDNEQFF
TGTGCCAGCAGCTTGGGACAGGGTGACAATGAGCAGTTCTTC
>TRBV6-5|TRBJ1-2|.|.
CASSRTENYGYTF
TGTGCCAGCAGCCGCACAGAAAACTATGGCTACACCTTC
>TRBV5-6|TRBJ2-7|.|.
CASSLFGRVAYEQYF
TGTGCCAGCAGCCTCTTCGGCAGGGTAGCCTACGAGCAGTACTTC
>TRBV10-3|TRBJ1-4|.|.
CAISDSRGSGDEKLFF
TGTGCCATCAGTGATTCTCGCGGATCCGGGGATGAAAAACTGTTTTTT
>TRBV6-5|TRBJ1-1|.|TRBD1
CASRHDRGNTEAFF
TGTGCCAGCAGGCACGACAGGGGGAACACTGAAGCTTTCTTT
>TRBV27|TRBJ2-6|.|.
CASSQASGANVLTF
TGTGCCAGCAGTCAGGCATCTGGGGCCAACGTCCTGACTTTC
>TRBV14|TRBJ1-1|.|.
CASSRNINTEAFF
TGTGCCAGCAGCCGTAATATCAACACTGAAGCTTTCTTT
>TRBV15|TRBJ2-1|few|.
CATSRSGYNEQFF
TGTGCCACCAGTAGGAGTGGCTACAATGAGCAGTTCTTC
>TRBV6-5|TRBJ1-4|.|.
CASSYEAPHEKLFF
TGTGCCAGCAGTTACGAGGCTCCACACGAAAAACTGTTTTTT
>TRBV28|TRBJ1-2|.|.
CASSLGGFRMVGYTF
TGTGCCAGCAGTCTAGGCGGGTTTAGGATGGTTGGCTACACCTTC
>TRBV19|TRBJ2-2|.|.
CASSMAGWTGELFF
TGTGCCAGTAGTATGGCAGGGTGGACCGGGGAGCTGTTTTTT